Listed here is a single T cell receptor (beta chain). Antigen specificity is unknown. Both 60 Vbeta primers and 13 Jbeta primers went into the PCR. Sequencing used immunoSEQ multiplex PCR; TCRdb keeps in-frame clones, though not all of them. The sample lists roughly 200,000 clones; approximately 90% were seen once. The CDR3 covers 13 residues. V gave up 0 bases and J gave up 12 bases; unmatched junction bases: 7. The germline CDR1 and CDR2 sequences are SGHNT and YYREEE (reference sequence). The sample belongs to a study of cytomegalovirus exposure and HLA in healthy donors. Study conclusions and caveats: Sequences of the TCR beta chain were said to predict the HLA-A and HLA-B alleles of most subjects accurately. Three chains linked to CMV were shown in vitro to be specific for CMV antigens.

The sample was PBMCs. The chain couples TRBV5-4 to TRBJ2-5; TRBD1 agrees at 8 bases. The clonotype was recovered from a woman under 30 in good health and CMV-seronegative. The CDR3 protein is CASSLVEGQVKYF. The CDR3 nucleotides are TGTGCCAGCAGCTTGGTCGAGGGACAGGTGAAGTACTTC.